Below, 31 T cell receptor beta chains from the same sample are listed, as sequenced in a study of cytomegalovirus exposure and HLA in healthy donors. PCR involved 60 Vbeta and 13 Jbeta primers. Method: immunoSEQ multiplex PCR; TCRdb's copy keeps in-frame clones and lacks some. This table has under 250,000 clones, 70% to 90% appearing once. The sequenced material came from PBMCs. The origin of the receptors is an older woman in good health and CMV-seropositive.

CDR3 region: CASSLEGAVAYEQYF. CDR3 coding DNA: TGCGCCAGCAGCTTAGAAGGGGCCGTCGCCTACGAGCAGTACTTC. V gene TRBV5-1 combines with J gene TRBJ2-5; TRBD1 is a possible D gene (5 bases). TRBJ2-7 matches the DNA end more closely, so the J call is doubtful. From germline, CDR1 is SGHRS and CDR2 YFSETQ. The CDR3 is 15 residues long.

The chain employs TRBV7-9 and TRBJ2-3, with a possible D match to TRBD1 (6 bases). Germline V lookup: CDR1 SEHNR, CDR2 FQNEAQ (reference sequence). The CDR3 is 14 residues long. The V end was cut by 3 bases, the J end by 5 bases, with 12 bases between. The CDR3 sequence is CASSFGTPIDTQYF. CDR3 in DNA: TGTGCCAGCAGCTTCGGGACACCGATAGATACGCAGTATTTT.

In DNA, the CDR3 is TGTGCCAGCAGGCTACGGGATGAGCAGTTCTTC. Translated: CASRLRDEQFF. V gene TRBV4-2 combines with J gene TRBJ2-1; unclear D gene. Trimming left V 6 bases short and J 8 bases short, with 8 bases between. From germline, CDR1 is LGHNA and CDR2 YNFKEQ. The CDR3 extends over 11 amino acids.

This sequence joins TRBV6-5 and TRBJ2-2; no clear D gene. The CDR3 totals 16 residues. V gave up 2 bases and J gave up 2 bases, with 12 bases separating them. Germline values: CDR1 MNHEY, CDR2 SVGAGI. This chain's CDR3 is CASSYNLYLNTGELFF. The DNA of the CDR3 is TGTGCCAGCAGTTACAATTTATACTTAAACACCGGGGAGCTGTTTTTT.

V gene TRBV13 combines with J gene TRBJ2-3; TRBD2 is a possible D gene (5 bases). The CDR3 loop spans 15 amino acids. Germline V gene sequence: CDR1 PRHDT, CDR2 FYEKMQ (reference sequence). The V end was cut by 0 bases, the J end by 4 bases, with 11 bases between. This CDR3 is CASSLGGVEADTQYF. CDR3 nucleotides: TGTGCCAGCAGCTTAGGGGGAGTGGAGGCAGATACGCAGTATTTT.

V gene TRBV25-1 combines with J gene TRBJ2-5; 14 bases agree with TRBD2. Germline CDR1 and CDR2: MGHDK and SYGVNS. This CDR3 is 16 amino acids long. Trimming took 4 bases from V and 5 from J; bases not matched to a gene: 6. The DNA for the CDR3 is TGTGCCAGCAGTGGACTAGCGGGAGGGCCACGGGAGACCCAGTACTTC. Residues: CASSGLAGGPRETQYF.

The J gene is TRBJ2-3, the V gene TRBV14; 9 bases agree with TRBD1. Unmatched junction bases numbered 6, after V lost 4 bases and J lost 4 bases. This CDR3 contains 15 residues. The germline gives CDR1 SGHDN, CDR2 FVKESK. This CDR3 is CASSLTGGWADTQYF. CDR3 DNA: TGTGCCAGCAGCCTGACAGGGGGTTGGGCAGATACGCAGTATTTT.

The rearrangement links TRBV7-9 to TRBJ2-7; 9 nucleotides agree with TRBD1. V shed 7 bases and J 7 bases; nucleotides not matched to a gene: 11. The CDR3 has 14 amino acids. Germline CDR1 SEHNR, CDR2 FQNEAQ (reference sequence). Written as DNA, the CDR3 is TGTGCCAGCAACGACGGGACAGGGTTGGGGGAGCAGTACTTC. Its protein product is CASNDGTGLGEQYF.

This chain uses TRBV19 with TRBJ1-2, with 7 bases identical to TRBD1. This CDR3 contains 17 residues. The germline V gene encodes CDR1 LNHDA and CDR2 SQIVND (reference sequence). Germline trimming cut 5 bases from V and 0 bases from J; bases unmatched to any gene: 12. The CDR3 region has the DNA TGTGCCAGTAGTTCTGCCCCGGGACAGCGGGCTAACTATGGCTACACCTTC. This codes for CASSSAPGQRANYGYTF.

The chain links TRBV9 to TRBJ2-1; tentatively, D is TRBD2 (6 bases). This CDR3 is 12 amino acids long. The germline V gene has CDR1 SGDLS and CDR2 YYNGEE. V was shortened by 4 bases and J by 11 bases, with 13 bases between the two germline ends. As DNA, the CDR3 is TGTGCCAGCAGCTTTACGGCGGGGAAGCAGTTCTTC. This translates into CASSFTAGKQFF.

This rearrangement joins TRBV7-8 to TRBJ2-1, with 11 bases aligning to TRBD2. V shed 4 bases, J shed 12 bases, and the junction held 14 bases outside the gene matches. Per the germline V gene, CDR1 is SGHVS and CDR2 is FQNEAQ. The CDR3 totals 16 residues. The CDR3 coding sequence is TGTGCCAGCAGCTCGCGGCGACTAGCGGGATCGGTGAGGCAGTTCTTC. This translates into CASSSRRLAGSVRQFF.

In its sample, this clone was seen once. The chain is built from TRBV12-5 and TRBJ2-3; 13 positions match TRBD2. Germline trimming cut 5 bases from V and 2 bases from J; bases unmatched to any gene: 4. Germline CDR1 LGHNT, CDR2 FRNRAP. The CDR3 has 16 residues. The CDR3 nucleotides read TGTGCTAGTGGTCCGGGGACTAGCGGGGCCACAGATACGCAGTATTTT. This gives the protein CASGPGTSGATDTQYF.

The sample holds a few counts of this clone. The chain combines TRBV28 with TRBJ1-2; a possible D gene is TRBD1 (6 bases). Germline values: CDR1 MDHEN, CDR2 SYDVKM. The V gene lost 7 bases and the J gene lost 6 bases, with 15 bases spanning the gap. This CDR3 has 13 amino acids. The CDR3 region is CASTPRGLNGYTF. CDR3 coding DNA: TGTGCCAGCACCCCGCGGGGGCTAAATGGCTACACCTTC.

The chain recombines TRBV25-1 with TRBJ2-7; 8 bases align to TRBD1. Per germline, CDR1 MGHDK and CDR2 SYGVNS. The CDR3 has 16 residues. V lost 2 bases, J lost 3 bases, and 9 bases stayed unmatched. The CDR3 loop reads CASSEGGQANIYEQYF. CDR3 bases: TGTGCCAGCAGTGAAGGGGGACAGGCCAATATCTACGAGCAGTACTTC.

The chain couples TRBV28 to TRBJ2-1; tentative D call: TRBD1 (6 bases). CDR1 and CDR2 from the germline V gene are MDHEN and SYDVKM. The CDR3 extends over 15 amino acids. The V and J ends lost 5 bases and 8 bases respectively, with 19 bases between them. The CDR3 region has the DNA TGTGCCAGCAGTATCCCGGGACAAGGGATATATGAGCAGTTCTTC. Encoded protein: CASSIPGQGIYEQFF.

V usage is TRBV6-6 and J usage is TRBJ1-1; 7 bases line up with TRBD1. Germline CDR1 is MNHNY and CDR2 is SVGAGI (reference sequence). V dropped 2 bases and J dropped 11; count of bases not matched to a gene: 8. This CDR3 region has 13 residues. The CDR3 DNA sequence: TGTGCCAGCAGTTACACAACAGGGGCAGAGGCTTTCTTT. It translates to CASSYTTGAEAFF.

The table lists this clone with a count of one. The V and J genes are TRBV15 and TRBJ2-7; 8 bases match TRBD2. Germline V gene lookup returns CDR1 LNHNV and CDR2 YYDKDF (reference sequence). Trimming at V came to 1 base and at J to 2 bases, leaving 10 bases not matched to a gene. CDR3 length equals 17 residues. The chain's CDR3 is CATSRALASGYPYEQYF. CDR3 DNA sequence: TGTGCCACCAGCAGAGCATTGGCTAGCGGGTACCCCTACGAGCAGTACTTC.

The V call is TRBV18, the J call TRBJ2-1; D perhaps matches TRBD2 (5 bases). CDR3 length equals 13 residues. V lost 5 bases, J lost 4 bases, and 9 bases lay in between. Germline CDR1 and CDR2: KGHSH and LQKENI. The CDR3 reads CASSGGGYNEQFF. Here the CDR3 DNA reads TGTGCCAGCTCAGGTGGCGGGTACAATGAGCAGTTCTTC.

The chain is built from TRBV21-1 and TRBJ2-5; the table's D gene call, TRBD1, was not cross checked with the DNA. TRBV21-1 represents a pseudogene. The CDR3 is made up of 10 amino acids. The CDR3: CASSSRVQYF. CDR3 DNA sequence: TGTGCCAGCAGCTCCAGGGTCCAGTACTTC.

The rearrangement joins TRBV2 to TRBJ2-2, with no clear D. The V end lost 7 bases, the J end lost 4 bases, and 10 bases lay between the germline ends. The CDR3 spans 13 residues. Germline V CDR1 and CDR2: SNHLY, FYNNEI. The CDR3 here is CASTIESTGELFF. The CDR3 DNA reads TGTGCCAGCACTATCGAGAGCACCGGGGAGCTGTTTTTT.

The V gene is TRBV9, the J gene TRBJ2-1; 7 nucleotides match TRBD2. The V segment lost 3 bases and the J segment 2 bases; nucleotides outside the gene matches: 8. The CDR3 has 16 amino acids. CDR1 is SGDLS and CDR2 is YYNGEE in the germline V gene. This CDR3 reads CASSDDWGGTYNEQFF. The DNA of the CDR3 is TGTGCCAGCAGCGACGACTGGGGAGGGACCTACAATGAGCAGTTCTTC. The full variable domain, rest sourced from reference TRBV9 and TRBJ2-1, is DSGVTQTPKHLITATGQRVTLRCSPRSGDLSVYWYQQSLDQGLQFLIQYYNGEERAKGNILERFSAQQFPDLHSELNLSSLELGDSALYFCASSDDWGGTYNEQFFGPGTRLTVL.

The V call is TRBV12-5, the J call TRBJ1-1, with 11 bases aligning to TRBD1. The CDR3 extends over 15 amino acids. Trimming took 6 bases from V and 3 from J; bases not matched to a gene: 6. Germline V gene sequence: CDR1 LGHNT, CDR2 FRNRAP. The CDR3 coding sequence is TGTGCTAGTGGCAACCGGGACAGGGGGGACACTGAAGCTTTCTTT. It encodes CASGNRDRGDTEAFF.

A word on this clone: Other DNA sequences of this sample code for an identical CDR3. The chain carries TRBV5-1 and TRBJ1-1; possibly TRBD1 for D (5 bases). The V gene's germline CDR1 is SGHRS and CDR2 YFSETQ. Trimming left V 1 base short and J 1 base short, with 5 bases between. The CDR3 is made up of 13 amino acids. The CDR3 nucleotides are TGCGCCAGCAGCTTGACAGGGAACACTGAAGCTTTCTTT. It is translated as CASSLTGNTEAFF.

The rearrangement links TRBV11-2 to TRBJ2-7, with TRBD2 identical over 7 bases. The length of the CDR3 is 16 residues. V lost 5 bases to trimming and J lost 3 bases; unmatched junction nucleotides: 13. Germline V gives CDR1 SGHAT, CDR2 FQNNGV. In DNA form, the CDR3 reads TGTGCCAGCAGCCGGCTGGGGCTAGCGGCAGACTACGAGCAGTACTTC. Protein sequence: CASSRLGLAADYEQYF.

The chain is built from TRBV9 and TRBJ2-7, with TRBD2 matching over 12 bases. Germline CDR1 reads SGDLS; CDR2 reads YYNGEE. Unmatched junction bases numbered 1, after V lost 2 bases and J lost 4 bases. The CDR3 length is 14 residues. The CDR3 loop reads CASSVGLAGYEQYF. The CDR3 coding sequence is TGTGCCAGCAGCGTTGGACTAGCGGGGTACGAGCAGTACTTC.

The CDR3 region has the DNA TGTGCCAGTAGTCCCCCCAGGGTTACTAATGAAAAACTGTTTTTT. It codes for CASSPPRVTNEKLFF. The V gene is TRBV19, the J gene TRBJ1-4; D may be TRBD1 (5 bases). Per the germline V gene, CDR1 is LNHDA and CDR2 is SQIVND (reference sequence). V shed 5 bases and J shed 2 bases, with 12 bases lying between them. The CDR3 totals 15 residues. The variable domain in full, completed from reference TRBV19 and TRBJ1-4, reads DGGITQSPKYLFRKEGQNVTLSCEQNLNHDAMYWYRQDPGQGLRLIYYSQIVNDFQKGDIAEGYSVSREKKESFPLTVTSAQKNPTAFYLCASSPPRVTNEKLFFGSGTQLSVL.

This chain uses TRBV28 with TRBJ1-2; TRBD1 matches 9 bases. This CDR3 has 17 amino acids. V lost 5 bases and J lost 8; bases outside the gene matches: 18. Germline values: CDR1 MDHEN, CDR2 SYDVKM. The CDR3 loop is CASSPYRPGQGRGGYTF. The CDR3 nucleotides are TGTGCCAGCAGTCCCTACCGCCCCGGACAGGGGCGTGGAGGCTACACCTTC.

This chain links TRBV6-1 with TRBJ2-2; maybe TRBD2 (5 bases). The germline V and J ends were trimmed by 5 bases and 6 bases, with 16 bases remaining between them. Looked up from germline, CDR1 is MNHNS and CDR2 is SASEGT. The CDR3 totals 15 residues. The CDR3 reads CASSKGAVWAGELFF. The CDR3 nucleotides are TGTGCCAGCAGTAAGGGAGCGGTTTGGGCCGGGGAGCTGTTTTTT.

The V call is TRBV5-1, the J call TRBJ2-5, with a tentative D call TRBD2 (5 bases). Germline V CDR1 and CDR2: SGHRS, YFSETQ. The CDR3 loop spans 14 amino acids. Between the trimmed V and J ends, which lost 0 bases and 5 bases, there was a span of 11 bases. The chain's CDR3 is CASSLGRVVETQYF. DNA for the CDR3: TGCGCCAGCAGCTTGGGGCGGGTGGTGGAGACCCAGTACTTC.

The J gene is TRBJ2-5, the V gene TRBV5-1, with D possibly being TRBD2 (6 bases). The ends were cut back, 4 bases at V and 5 bases at J, with 21 bases in the middle. This CDR3 is built from 16 residues. In germline, CDR1 is SGHRS, CDR2 YFSETQ. The CDR3 coding sequence is TGCGCCAGCAGCCGTTGGGGAAGGGGAGGCGAGGAGACCCAGTACTTC. It encodes CASSRWGRGGEETQYF.

The V call is TRBV5-4, the J call TRBJ2-1; 8 bases agree with TRBD2. This CDR3 comprises 15 residues. V trimming: 1 base; J trimming: 4 bases; junction bases outside the gene matches: 4. Germline V gene sequence: CDR1 SGHNT, CDR2 YYREEE (reference sequence). CDR3: CASSLQLAEYNEQFF. The CDR3 bases are TGTGCCAGCAGCTTGCAACTAGCGGAGTACAATGAGCAGTTCTTC.